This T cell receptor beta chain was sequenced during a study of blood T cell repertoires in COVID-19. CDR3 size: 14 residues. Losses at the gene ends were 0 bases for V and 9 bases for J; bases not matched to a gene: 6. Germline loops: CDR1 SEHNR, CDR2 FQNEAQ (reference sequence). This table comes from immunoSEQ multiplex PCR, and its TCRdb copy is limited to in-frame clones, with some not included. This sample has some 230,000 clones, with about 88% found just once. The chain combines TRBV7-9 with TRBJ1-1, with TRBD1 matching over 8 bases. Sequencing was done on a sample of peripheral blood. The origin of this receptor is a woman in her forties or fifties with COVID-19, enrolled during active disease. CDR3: CASSLAPDRAQAFF. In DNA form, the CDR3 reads TGTGCCAGCAGCTTAGCGCCGGACAGGGCACAAGCTTTCTTT.